The 15 T cell receptor beta chains given below trace back to one sample, sequenced in a study of read filtering for tumor transcriptome and immune sequencing. Molecular barcoded adaptors covering alpha/delta and beta/gamma chains were used on roughly 370 ng RNA. In TCRdb, the reads were re-called with MiXCR into one record per CDR3 protein. The sample holds around 65,000 distinct CDR3 sequences, roughly 18% seen once. Sequencing used a population of CD138-negative cells sorted from bone marrow. Receptors originate from a donor at least 40 years old with multiple myeloma.

As to this clonotype: A read error may explain this, as a much larger clone is one base away. This rearrangement joins TRBV9 to TRBJ2-3, with a possible D match to TRBD1 (6 bases). The V gene lost 0 bases and the J gene lost 1 base, with 15 bases spanning the gap. The length of the CDR3 is 17 residues. CDR1 is SGDLS, CDR2 YYNGEE, per germline. The CDR3 loop reads CASSVALGDTRTDTQYF. CDR3 DNA sequence: TGTGCCAGCAGCGTAGCTCTAGGGGACACCCGCACAGATACGCAGTATTTT.

The chain recombines TRBV7-2 with TRBJ2-7, with D uncertain. V dropped 5 bases and J dropped 9 bases, with 23 bases sitting between them. From germline, CDR1 is SGHTA and CDR2 FQGNSA. The CDR3 is 15 residues long. The CDR3 loop reads CASSPTSGMTGVQYF. CDR3 DNA: TGTGCCAGCAGCCCCACGTCGGGTATGACGGGCGTGCAGTACTTC.

This clonotype came up many times. The chain is built from TRBV5-6 and TRBJ2-3, with TRBD2 as a possible D gene (5 bases). The length of the CDR3 is 17 residues. Looked up from germline, CDR1 is SGHDT and CDR2 is YYEEEE. With 2 bases removed from V and 4 bases from J, the gap between germline ends came to 20 bases. CDR3 DNA sequence: TGTGCCAGCAGCTTACGGAGACCGGGGTCGAGGGCAGATACGCAGTATTTT. Translation: CASSLRRPGSRADTQYF.

A word on this clonotype: A much bigger clone sits one base away, suggesting this may be a read error. This chain joins TRBV24-1 and TRBJ2-1; D possibly matches TRBD1 or TRBD2 (7 bases each). The germline V gene encodes CDR1 KGHDR and CDR2 SFDVKD. This CDR3 is built from 14 residues. CDR3 residues: CASSAGGADNEQFF. CDR3 nucleotides: TGTGCCTCCAGTGCAGGGGGGGCGGACAATGAGCAGTTCTTC.

Comments on this clonotype: One end of the junction does not line up with germline, which may come from a read error. The V and J genes are TRBV12-3 or TRBV12-4 and TRBJ1-5; D is perhaps TRBD1 (6 bases). This CDR3 comprises 19 residues. The CDR3 DNA reads TGTACCAGCAGTTTCCCCATTAAGGGTCGCAGGGGTTTCAATCAGCCCCAGCATTTT. Translation gives CTSSFPIKGRRGFNQPQHF.

This clonotype was recorded many times. The rearrangement joins TRBV29-1 to TRBJ1-1, with 8 bases that match TRBD1. V was pared by 4 bases and J by 11 bases, with 9 bases of the junction left unmatched. In germline, CDR1 is SQVTM, CDR2 ANQGSEA. The CDR3 extends over 12 amino acids. CDR3 in amino acids: CSVASGGGRAFF. CDR3 in DNA: TGCAGCGTTGCTTCAGGGGGCGGGAGGGCTTTCTTT. Full variable domain (outside the CDR3, taken from reference TRBV29-1 and TRBJ1-1): SAVISQKPSRDICQRGTSLTIQCQVDSQVTMMFWYRQQPGQSLTLIATANQGSEATYESGFVIDKFPISRPNLTFSTLTVSNMSPEDSSIYLCSVASGGGRAFFGQGTRLTVV.

This clonotype has at least ten counts. This chain connects TRBV29-1 to TRBJ2-1, with a tentative D call TRBD2 (5 bases). V lost 3 bases and J lost 0, with 12 bases in between. The CDR3 is 15 residues long. The germline V gene encodes CDR1 SQVTM and CDR2 ANQGSEA. DNA for the CDR3: TGCAGCGTTGACTTGGCGGGTGACTCCTACAATGAGCAGTTCTTC. It encodes CSVDLAGDSYNEQFF.

For this clonotype: The junction departs from the called germline gene at one end, perhaps through a read error. The genes are TRBV5-1 and TRBJ2-1; 7 bases are shared with TRBD1. Germline V lookup: CDR1 SGHRS, CDR2 YFSETQ. The CDR3 length is 14 residues. This chain's CDR3 is CASSPTGMGTEQFF. The CDR3 coding sequence is TGTGCCAGCAGCCCGACAGGGATGGGGACTGAGCAGTTCTTC. Full variable domain (rest looked up from reference TRBV5-1 and TRBJ2-1): KAGVTQTPRYLIKTRGQQVTLSCSPISGHRSVSWYQQTPGQGLQFLFEYFSETQRNKGNFPGRFSGRQFSNSRSEMNVSTLELGDSALYLCASSPTGMGTEQFFGPGTRLTVL.

This clonotype was observed many times. This chain connects TRBV29-1 to TRBJ2-5; 8 nucleotides match TRBD1. Germline CDR1 and CDR2: SQVTM and ANQGSEA. The CDR3 sequence is 13 residues long. J gave up 5 bases and V 3 bases, and 5 bases lay outside the gene matches. The CDR3 region has the DNA TGCAGCGTTGAGGGCAGGGGGCGCGAGACCCAGTACTTC. It codes for CSVEGRGRETQYF.

V is TRBV20-1 and J is TRBJ2-7, with 8 positions matching TRBD2. Germline CDR1 DFQATT, CDR2 SNEGSKA (reference sequence). The CDR3 consists of 12 residues. V was clipped by 6 bases and J by 9 bases; unmatched bases: 10. CDR3 amino acids: CSAPRAGDGQYF. The CDR3 DNA sequence: TGCAGTGCGCCACGAGCGGGGGACGGGCAGTACTTC.

This clonotype was counted many times. The V call is TRBV20-1, the J call TRBJ2-7; the match to TRBD2 covers 10 bases. This CDR3 is built from 16 residues. Germline trimming cut 0 bases from V and 4 bases from J; bases unmatched to any gene: 9. In germline, CDR1 is DFQATT, CDR2 SNEGSKA (reference sequence). The CDR3 nucleotides are TGCAGTGCTAGAGATATAGGACTAGCGGCTTTTTACGAGCAGTACTTC. It encodes CSARDIGLAAFYEQYF.

Points on this clonotype: A read error is likely here: a far larger clone is one base away. The V gene is TRBV6-6, the J gene TRBJ1-4; D is unresolved. Matching the DNA end better, TRBJ1-5 makes the J call doubtful. The germline V gene encodes CDR1 MNHNY and CDR2 SVGAGI (reference sequence). The CDR3 loop spans 14 amino acids. CDR3 nucleotides: TGTGCCAGCACCCCCGGGCCACACGCAGATACGCAGCATTTT. Its protein is CASTPGPHADTQHF.

This clonotype was seen repeatedly, ten times or more. The chain recombines TRBV4-1 with TRBJ2-5, with 9 bases that match TRBD1. With V trimmed by 6 bases and J by 4 bases, 9 bases remained unmatched. The germline V gene encodes CDR1 MGHRA and CDR2 YSYEKL. The CDR3 sequence is 15 residues long. The CDR3 DNA sequence: TGCGCCAGCAGTCCCGGGACAGGGACGCCAGAGACCCAGTACTTC. As protein: CASSPGTGTPETQYF.

The CDR3 DNA reads as TGTGCCACCAGCAGACCCGCCTCTTTTCGCGGTGAGCAGTTCTTC. Amino acids: CATSRPASFRGEQFF. This chain connects TRBV15 to TRBJ2-1, with D unclear. This CDR3 has 15 residues. CDR1 is LNHNV, CDR2 YYDKDF, per germline (reference sequence). The V and J ends lost 2 bases and 9 bases respectively, with 17 bases between them.

This clonotype was recorded at least ten times. This chain uses TRBV7-8 with TRBJ2-6; D is unclear. V shed 7 bases and J shed 0 bases, with 7 bases lying between them. Per the germline V gene, CDR1 is SGHVS and CDR2 is FQNEAQ. This CDR3 is 14 amino acids long. CDR3: CASTANSGANVLTF. The CDR3 DNA is TGTGCCAGCACTGCGAACTCTGGGGCCAACGTCCTGACTTTC.